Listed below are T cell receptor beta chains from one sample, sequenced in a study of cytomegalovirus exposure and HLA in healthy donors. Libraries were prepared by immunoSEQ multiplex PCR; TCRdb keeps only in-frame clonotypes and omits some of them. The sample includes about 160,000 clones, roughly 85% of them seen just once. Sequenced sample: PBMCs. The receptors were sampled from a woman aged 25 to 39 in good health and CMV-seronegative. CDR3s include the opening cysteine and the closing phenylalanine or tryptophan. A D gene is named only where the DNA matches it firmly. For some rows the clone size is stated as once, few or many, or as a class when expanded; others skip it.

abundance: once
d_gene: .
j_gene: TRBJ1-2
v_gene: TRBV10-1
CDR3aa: CASSVGRDYGYTF
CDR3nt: TGCGCCAGCAGTGTGGGGCGCGACTATGGCTACACCTTC

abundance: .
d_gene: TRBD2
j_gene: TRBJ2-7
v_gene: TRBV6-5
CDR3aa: CASSYLAGTTYEQYF
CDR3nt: TGTGCCAGCAGTTACTTAGCGGGAACCACCTACGAGCAGTACTTC

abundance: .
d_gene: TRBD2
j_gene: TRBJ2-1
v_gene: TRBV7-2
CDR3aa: CASSLASGLGGEQFF
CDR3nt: TGTGCCAGCAGCCTGGCTAGCGGGCTTGGGGGGGAGCAGTTCTTC

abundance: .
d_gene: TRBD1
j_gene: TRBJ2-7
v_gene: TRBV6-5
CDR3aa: CASSPIDRDYEQYF
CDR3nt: TGTGCCAGCAGCCCCATCGACAGGGACTACGAGCAGTACTTC

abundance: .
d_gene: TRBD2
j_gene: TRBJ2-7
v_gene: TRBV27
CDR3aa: CASSLTSGGFYEQYF
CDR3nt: TGTGCCAGCAGTTTGACTAGCGGAGGATTCTACGAGCAGTACTTC

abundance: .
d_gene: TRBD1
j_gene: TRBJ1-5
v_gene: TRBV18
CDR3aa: CASSPQGQVNQPQHF
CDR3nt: TGTGCCAGCTCACCGCAGGGACAGGTCAATCAGCCCCAGCATTTT

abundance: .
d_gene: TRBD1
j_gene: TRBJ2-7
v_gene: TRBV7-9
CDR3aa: CASSSQEKRGLSYEQYF
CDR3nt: TGTGCCAGCAGCTCCCAGGAGAAGAGGGGGCTCTCCTACGAGCAGTACTTC

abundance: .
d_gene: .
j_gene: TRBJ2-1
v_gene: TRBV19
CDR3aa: CASSGVAGKHNEQFF
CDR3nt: TGTGCCAGTAGTGGGGTGGCAGGGAAGCACAATGAGCAGTTCTTC

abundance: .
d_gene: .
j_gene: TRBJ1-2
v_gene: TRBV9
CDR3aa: CASSKGRGGGGYTF
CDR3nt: TGTGCCAGCAGCAAAGGGCGGGGGGGTGGTGGCTACACCTTC

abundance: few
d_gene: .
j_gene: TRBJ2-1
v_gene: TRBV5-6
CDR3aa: CASSPTAFDEQFF
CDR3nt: TGTGCCAGCAGCCCCACAGCCTTCGATGAGCAGTTCTTC

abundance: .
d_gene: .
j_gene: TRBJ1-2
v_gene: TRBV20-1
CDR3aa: CSASSVYGYTF
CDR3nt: TGCAGTGCTAGTAGCGTGTATGGCTACACCTTC

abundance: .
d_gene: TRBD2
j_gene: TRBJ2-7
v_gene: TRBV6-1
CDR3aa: CASSGKGLAYEQYF
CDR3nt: TGTGCCAGCAGTGGCAAGGGACTAGCCTACGAGCAGTACTTC

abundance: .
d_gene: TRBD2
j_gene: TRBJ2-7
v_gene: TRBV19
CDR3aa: CASSISMVAGKSGQYF
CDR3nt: TGTGCCAGTAGTATTTCCATGGTAGCGGGAAAGAGCGGGCAGTACTTC

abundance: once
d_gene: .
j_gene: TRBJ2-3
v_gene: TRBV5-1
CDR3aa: CASSLPSTAGPSTDTQYF
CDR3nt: TGCGCCAGCAGCTTGCCCTCGACGGCGGGACCGAGCACAGATACGCAGTATTTT

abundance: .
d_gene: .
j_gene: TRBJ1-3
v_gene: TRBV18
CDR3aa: CASSPLDTPRGNTIYF
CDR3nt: TGTGCCAGCTCACCACTGGACACCCCTCGGGGAAACACCATATATTTT

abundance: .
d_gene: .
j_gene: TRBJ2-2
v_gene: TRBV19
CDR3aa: CASYNPGHNTGELFF
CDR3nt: TGTGCCAGTTATAATCCGGGACACAACACCGGGGAGCTGTTTTTT

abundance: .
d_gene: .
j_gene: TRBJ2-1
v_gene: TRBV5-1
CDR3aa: CASKEATGNGNEQFF
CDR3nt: TGCGCCAGCAAGGAAGCTACGGGAAATGGGAATGAGCAGTTCTTC

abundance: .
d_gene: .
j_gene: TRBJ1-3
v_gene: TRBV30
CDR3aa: CASLDWGTGNTIYF
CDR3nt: TGTGCCTCCCTAGACTGGGGCACTGGAAACACCATATATTTT

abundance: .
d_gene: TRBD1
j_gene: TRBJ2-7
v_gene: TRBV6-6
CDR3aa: CASSYSNRGGYEQYF
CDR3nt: TGTGCCAGCAGTTACTCGAACAGGGGTGGCTACGAGCAGTACTTC

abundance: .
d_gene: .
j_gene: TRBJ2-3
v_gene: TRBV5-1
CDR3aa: CASSSGRRGSTDTQYF
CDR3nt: TGCGCCAGCAGCTCGGGTCGGCGGGGCAGCACAGATACGCAGTATTTT

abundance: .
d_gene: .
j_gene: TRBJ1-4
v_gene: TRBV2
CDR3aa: CASRSQGGEKLFF
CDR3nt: TGTGCCAGCAGATCTCAGGGAGGCGAAAAACTGTTTTTT

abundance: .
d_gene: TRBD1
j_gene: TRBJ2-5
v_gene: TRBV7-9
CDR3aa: CASSQSQGVETQYF
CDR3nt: TGTGCCAGCAGCCAATCACAGGGGGTTGAGACCCAGTACTTC

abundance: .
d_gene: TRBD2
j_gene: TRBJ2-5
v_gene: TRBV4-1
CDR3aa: CASSQVGQRRAGGSHETQYF
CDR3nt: TGCGCCAGCAGCCAAGTTGGGCAGAGAAGAGCGGGAGGCAGCCACGAGACCCAGTACTTC

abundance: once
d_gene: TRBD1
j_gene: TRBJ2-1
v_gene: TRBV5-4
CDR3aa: CASSPGQGAGNEQFF
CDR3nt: TGTGCCAGCAGCCCGGGACAGGGGGCGGGGAATGAGCAGTTCTTC

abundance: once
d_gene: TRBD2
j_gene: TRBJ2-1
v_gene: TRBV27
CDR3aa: CASSILAGGPGEQFF
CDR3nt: TGTGCCAGCAGCATCCTAGCGGGGGGGCCGGGTGAGCAGTTCTTC

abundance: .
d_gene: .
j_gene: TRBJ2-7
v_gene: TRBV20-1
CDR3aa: CSATLGEQYF
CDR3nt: TGCAGTGCAACTCTAGGCGAGCAGTACTTC

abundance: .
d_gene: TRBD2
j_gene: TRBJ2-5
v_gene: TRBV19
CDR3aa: CASSPRLAGVQETQYF
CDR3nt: TGTGCCAGTAGTCCCCGACTAGCGGGGGTCCAAGAGACCCAGTACTTC

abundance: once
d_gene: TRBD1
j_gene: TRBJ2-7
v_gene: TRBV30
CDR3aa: CAWSGGQGFYEQYF
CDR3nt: TGTGCCTGGAGTGGGGGACAGGGATTCTACGAGCAGTACTTC

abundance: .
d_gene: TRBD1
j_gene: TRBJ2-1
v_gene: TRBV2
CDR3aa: CASSGGQGTYNEQFF
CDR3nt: TGTGCCAGCAGCGGTGGACAGGGGACCTACAATGAGCAGTTCTTC

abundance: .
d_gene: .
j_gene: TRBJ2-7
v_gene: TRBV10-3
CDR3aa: CAISESPYEQYF
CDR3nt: TGTGCCATCAGTGAGAGCCCTTACGAGCAGTACTTC

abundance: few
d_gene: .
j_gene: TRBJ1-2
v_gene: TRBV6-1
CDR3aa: CATGHLTNYGYTF
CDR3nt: TGTGCCACCGGACACCTAACTAACTATGGCTACACCTTC

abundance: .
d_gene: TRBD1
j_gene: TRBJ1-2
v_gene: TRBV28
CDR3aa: CASSNPGTGSYGYTF
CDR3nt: TGTGCCAGCAGCAATCCAGGGACAGGATCCTATGGCTACACCTTC

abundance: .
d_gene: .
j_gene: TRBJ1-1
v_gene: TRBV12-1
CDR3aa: CASRESTRAFF
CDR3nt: TGTGCCAGTCGGGAATCCACTAGGGCTTTCTTT

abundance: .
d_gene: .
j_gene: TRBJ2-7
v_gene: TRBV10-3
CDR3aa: CAISESRDYEQYF
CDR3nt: TGTGCCATCAGTGAGTCCAGGGACTACGAGCAGTACTTC

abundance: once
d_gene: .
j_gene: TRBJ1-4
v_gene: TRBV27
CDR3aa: CASRPTGINEKLFF
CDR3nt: TGTGCCAGCAGACCCACAGGGATTAATGAAAAACTGTTTTTT

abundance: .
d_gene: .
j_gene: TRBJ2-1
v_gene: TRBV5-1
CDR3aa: CASSTGHTNSYNEQFF
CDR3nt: TGCGCCAGCAGCACGGGACACACAAACTCCTACAATGAGCAGTTCTTC

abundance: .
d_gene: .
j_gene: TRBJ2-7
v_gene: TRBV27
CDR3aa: CASSPRTVSSYEQYF
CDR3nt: TGTGCCAGCAGTCCGAGGACAGTCTCCTCCTACGAGCAGTACTTC

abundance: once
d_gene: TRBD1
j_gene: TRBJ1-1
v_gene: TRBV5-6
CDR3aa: CASSSNGRGTEAFF
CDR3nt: TGTGCCAGCAGCTCCAACGGCAGGGGGACTGAAGCTTTCTTT

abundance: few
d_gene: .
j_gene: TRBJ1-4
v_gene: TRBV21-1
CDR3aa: CARVGAGEKLFF
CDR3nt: TGTGCCAGGGTAGGGGCCGGAGAAAAACTGTTTTTT

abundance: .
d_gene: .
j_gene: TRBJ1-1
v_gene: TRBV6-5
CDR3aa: CASSRPTRGNTEAFF
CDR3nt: TGTGCCAGCAGTCGACCCACCAGGGGGAACACTGAAGCTTTCTTT

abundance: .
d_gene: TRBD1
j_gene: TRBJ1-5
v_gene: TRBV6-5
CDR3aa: CASAPRGQGNQPQHF
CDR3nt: TGTGCCAGCGCGCCTCGGGGACAGGGCAATCAGCCCCAGCATTTT

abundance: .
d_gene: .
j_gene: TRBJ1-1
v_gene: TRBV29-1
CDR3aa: CSVDRGKTEAFF
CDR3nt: TGCAGCGTTGACAGGGGCAAAACTGAAGCTTTCTTT

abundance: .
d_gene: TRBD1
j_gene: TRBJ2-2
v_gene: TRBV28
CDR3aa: CASRGQGEAFGELFF
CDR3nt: TGTGCCAGCAGGGGACAGGGGGAGGCTTTTGGGGAGCTGTTTTTT

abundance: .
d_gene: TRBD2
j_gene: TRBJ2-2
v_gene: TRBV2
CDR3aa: CASSVPLEREDTGELFF
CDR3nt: TGTGCCAGCAGTGTTCCCCTTGAGCGGGAGGACACCGGGGAGCTGTTTTTT

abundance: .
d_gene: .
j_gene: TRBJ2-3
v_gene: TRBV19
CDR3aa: CASSIRQGRDTQYF
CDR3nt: TGTGCCAGTAGTATACGTCAGGGTAGGGATACGCAGTATTTT

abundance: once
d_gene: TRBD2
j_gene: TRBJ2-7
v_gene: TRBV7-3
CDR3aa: CASSSNSPLAGGPTYEQYF
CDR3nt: TGTGCCAGCAGCTCTAACTCCCCCCTAGCGGGAGGACCCACCTACGAGCAGTACTTC